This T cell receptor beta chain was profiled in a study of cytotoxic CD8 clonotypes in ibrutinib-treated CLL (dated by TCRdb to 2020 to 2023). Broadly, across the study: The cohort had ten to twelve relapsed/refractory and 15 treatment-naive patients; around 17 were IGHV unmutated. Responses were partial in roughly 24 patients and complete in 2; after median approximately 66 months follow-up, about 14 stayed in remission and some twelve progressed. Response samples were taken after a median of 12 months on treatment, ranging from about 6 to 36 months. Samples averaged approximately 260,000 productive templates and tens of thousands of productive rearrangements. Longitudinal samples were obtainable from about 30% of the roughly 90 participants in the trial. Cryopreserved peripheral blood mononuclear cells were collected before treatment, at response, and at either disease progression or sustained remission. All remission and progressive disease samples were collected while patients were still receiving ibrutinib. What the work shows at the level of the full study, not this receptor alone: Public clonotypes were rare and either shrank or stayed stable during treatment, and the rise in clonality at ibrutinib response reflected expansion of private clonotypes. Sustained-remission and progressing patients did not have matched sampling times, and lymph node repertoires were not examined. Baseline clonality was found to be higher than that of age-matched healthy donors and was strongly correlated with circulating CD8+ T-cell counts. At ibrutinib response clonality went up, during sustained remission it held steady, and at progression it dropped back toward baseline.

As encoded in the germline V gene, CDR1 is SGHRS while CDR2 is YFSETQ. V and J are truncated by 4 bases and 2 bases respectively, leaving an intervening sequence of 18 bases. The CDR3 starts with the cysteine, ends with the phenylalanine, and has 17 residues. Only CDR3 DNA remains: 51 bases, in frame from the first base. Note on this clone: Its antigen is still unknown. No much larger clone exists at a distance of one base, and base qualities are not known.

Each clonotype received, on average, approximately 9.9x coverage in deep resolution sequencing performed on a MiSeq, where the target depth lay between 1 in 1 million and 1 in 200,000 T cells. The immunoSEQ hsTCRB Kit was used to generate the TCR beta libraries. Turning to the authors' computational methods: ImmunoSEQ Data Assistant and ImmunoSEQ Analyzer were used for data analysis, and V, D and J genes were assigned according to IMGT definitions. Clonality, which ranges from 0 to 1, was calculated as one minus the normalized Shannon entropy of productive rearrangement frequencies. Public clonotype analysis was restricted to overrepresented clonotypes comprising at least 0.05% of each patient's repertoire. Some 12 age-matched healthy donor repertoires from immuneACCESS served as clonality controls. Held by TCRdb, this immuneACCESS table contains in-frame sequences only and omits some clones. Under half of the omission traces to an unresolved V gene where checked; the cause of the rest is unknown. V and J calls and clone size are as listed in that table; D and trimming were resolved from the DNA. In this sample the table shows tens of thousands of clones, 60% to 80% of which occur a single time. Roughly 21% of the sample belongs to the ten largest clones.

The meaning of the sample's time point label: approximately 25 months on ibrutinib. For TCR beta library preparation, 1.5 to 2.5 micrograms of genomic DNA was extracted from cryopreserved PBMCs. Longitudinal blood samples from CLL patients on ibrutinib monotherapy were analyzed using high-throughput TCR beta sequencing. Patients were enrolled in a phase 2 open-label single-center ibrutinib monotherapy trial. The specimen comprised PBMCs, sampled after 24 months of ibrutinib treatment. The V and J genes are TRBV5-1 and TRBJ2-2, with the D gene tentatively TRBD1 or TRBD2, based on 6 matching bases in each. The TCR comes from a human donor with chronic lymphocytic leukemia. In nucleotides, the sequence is TGCGCCAGCAGCGCTCCCCCCGGGGGCGGTAACACCGGGGAGCTGTTTTTT. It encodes CASSAPPGGGNTGELFF.